These 11 T cell receptor beta chains originate from one sample sequenced in a study of OX40 agonist ivuxolimab in advanced cancers. Sequencing was performed with immunoSEQ multiplex PCR; in TCRdb, only in-frame clones are kept and a portion is missing. This table holds tens of thousands of clones, 85% found once. The source material was CD4+ or CD8+ T cells sorted from blood, sampled in a trial of the OX40 agonist ivuxolimab. Source of these receptors: an adult with an advanced solid tumor such as melanoma, head and neck, liver or kidney cancer.

The V gene is TRBV5-4, the J gene TRBJ2-7; D is perhaps TRBD1 (5 bases). V lost 0 bases, J lost 3 bases, and 7 bases lay in between. Germline V gene sequence: CDR1 SGHNT, CDR2 YYREEE (reference sequence). This CDR3 contains 13 residues. The CDR3 here is CASSLAGNYEQYF. Here the CDR3 DNA reads TGTGCCAGCAGCTTGGCAGGGAACTACGAGCAGTACTTC.

Here the CDR3 DNA reads TGCGCCAGCAGCTTACAGGGAGTATACAATGAGCAGTTCTTC. It translates to CASSLQGVYNEQFF. The chain recombines TRBV5-1 with TRBJ2-1; perhaps TRBD1 as D (6 bases). The CDR3 has 14 residues. Germline loops: CDR1 SGHRS, CDR2 YFSETQ. Trimming took 2 bases from V and 4 from J, leaving 10 bases between them. The full variable domain, in which reference TRBV5-1 and TRBJ2-1 provide the parts outside the CDR3, is KAGVTQTPRYLIKTRGQQVTLSCSPISGHRSVSWYQQTPGQGLQFLFEYFSETQRNKGNFPGRFSGRQFSNSRSEMNVSTLELGDSALYLCASSLQGVYNEQFFGPGTRLTVL.

The chain joins TRBV28 to TRBJ2-1, with 8 bases identical to TRBD2. There are 14 residues in the CDR3. Germline assignment: CDR1 MDHEN and CDR2 SYDVKM. V shed 2 bases, J shed 4 bases, and the junction held 1 base outside the gene matches. DNA for the CDR3: TGTGCCAGCAGTTTAGCTAGCGGGTACAATGAGCAGTTCTTC. This sequence encodes CASSLASGYNEQFF. Complete variable domain (other parts from reference TRBV28 and TRBJ2-1): DVKVTQSSRYLVKRTGEKVFLECVQDMDHENMFWYRQDPGLGLRLIYFSYDVKMKEKGDIPEGYSVSREKKERFSLILESASTNQTSMYLCASSLASGYNEQFFGPGTRLTVL.

The V call is TRBV4-3, the J call TRBJ2-1; D gene unclear. The CDR3 spans 15 residues. Trimming removed 5 bases at V and 5 bases at J, with 16 bases between. CDR1 is LGHNA and CDR2 is YSLEER in the germline V gene. The CDR3 nucleotides read TGCGCCAGCAGCGTTTCGGCCTCTGAAAACAATGAGCAGTTCTTC. Protein sequence: CASSVSASENNEQFF.

This clone was seen only once. The chain recombines TRBV19 with TRBJ2-1; D uncertain. CDR3 length: 15 amino acids. Germline V gene lookup returns CDR1 LNHDA and CDR2 SQIVND (reference sequence). V was cut by 1 base and J by 2 bases, with 9 bases left in between. CDR3 sequence reads: CASSIGGNTYNEQFF. The CDR3 region has the DNA TGTGCCAGTAGTATAGGGGGAAATACCTACAATGAGCAGTTCTTC.

The chain employs TRBV27 and TRBJ2-5; maybe TRBD1 (6 bases). This CDR3 spans 15 amino acids. V dropped 5 bases and J dropped 5 bases, with 18 bases sitting between them. Per the germline V gene, CDR1 is MNHEY and CDR2 is SMNVEV (reference sequence). CDR3 loop: CASSRRAGVIETQYF. CDR3 coding DNA: TGTGCCAGCAGTCGGCGGGCAGGGGTAATCGAGACCCAGTACTTC.

The chain uses TRBV27 and TRBJ2-4, with D perhaps TRBD1 (5 bases). Germline V gene data show CDR1 as MNHEY and CDR2 as SMNVEV (reference sequence). This CDR3 spans 19 amino acids. V was cut by 5 bases and J by 0 bases, with 23 bases left in between. The DNA of the CDR3 is TGTGCCAGCAGTCCCCTGCCGGACATCCCTCTACTAGCCAAAAACATTCAGTACTTC. It encodes CASSPLPDIPLLAKNIQYF.

The chain has TRBV7-8 and TRBJ1-3; 7 bases are a match to TRBD1. Germline trimming cut 1 base from V and 0 bases from J; bases unmatched to any gene: 6. The length of the CDR3 is 17 residues. Germline V lookup: CDR1 SGHVS, CDR2 FQNEAQ. CDR3 sequence: CASSLVSTGLSGNTIYF. Here the CDR3 DNA reads TGTGCCAGCAGCTTAGTATCGACAGGGCTCTCTGGAAACACCATATATTTT.

This clone was seen only once. The chain recombines TRBV4-3 with TRBJ1-1; tentative D call: TRBD1 (6 bases). CDR3 size: 16 residues. Trimming took 4 bases from V and 1 from J, leaving 16 bases between them. Germline V CDR1 and CDR2: LGHNA, YSLEER. The CDR3: CASSPEWGASNTEAFF. The DNA of the CDR3 is TGCGCCAGCAGCCCCGAGTGGGGGGCCTCGAACACTGAAGCTTTCTTT.

The chain recombines TRBV11-2 with TRBJ2-3, with D possibly matching TRBD1 (6 bases). The CDR3 spans 15 residues. Germline CDR1 SGHAT, CDR2 FQNNGV. V shed 5 bases and J shed 3 bases, with 15 bases lying between them. The CDR3 DNA sequence: TGTGCCAGCAGCCCACAGGGCCCAGAAACAGATACGCAGTATTTT. Protein product: CASSPQGPETDTQYF.

The genes are TRBV6-6 and TRBJ1-1; D perhaps matches TRBD1 (5 bases). Trimming pared 4 bases from V and 4 bases from J, leaving 10 bases between. The V gene's germline CDR1 is MNHNY and CDR2 SVGAGI (reference sequence). The CDR3 contains 13 residues. CDR3: CASSFGGGTEAFF. CDR3 sequence (DNA): TGTGCCAGCAGTTTCGGCGGGGGCACTGAAGCTTTCTTT.